This T cell receptor beta chain was found in a study of low-dose radiotherapy and immunotherapy resistance in tumors. Regarding time point: before trial treatment. Donors were given nivolumab, ipilimumab, aspirin, low-dose cyclophosphamide and low-dose radiotherapy. First-strand cDNA relied on TRAV- and TRBV-specific primers spanning alpha and beta chains. Amplification of TCRs used a constant-region primer and V-primer adapter for 20 PCR cycles. TCRdb analysed the reads with MiXCR anew, one entry per CDR3 protein. Among tens of thousands of distinct CDR3 sequences listed, over 15% were seen once. This CDR3 comprises 12 residues. V was shortened by 5 bases and J by 6 bases, with 9 bases between the two germline ends. From germline, CDR1 is SGHKS and CDR2 YYEKEE (reference sequence). This clonotype was counted many times.

The sequence was collected from a male donor with prostate cancer. This chain uses TRBV5-5 with TRBJ2-1; D remains ambiguous. The source material was PBMCs, sampled before treatment. CDR3 coding DNA: TGTGCCAGCAGGGCTTGGCGCAATGAGCAGTTCTTC. The encoded protein is CASRAWRNEQFF.